The entry that follows covers one T cell receptor (beta chain) sequence. The data derive from a study of sequential checkpoint blockade in melanoma. The overall study: Arm A got nivolumab then ipilimumab; arm B the reverse, 1:1. Maintenance nivolumab came after either treatment sequence.

This table comes from immunoSEQ multiplex PCR, and its TCRdb copy is limited to in-frame clones, with some not included. The repertoire includes around 16,000 clones, roughly 93% of them detected once, and roughly 23% sits in the top ten. Treatment: randomized to nivolumab then ipilimumab (arm A) or the reverse (arm B). DNA-damaging chemotherapy had not been given to any patient beforehand. From thawed PBMCs, live CD3+CD8+ cells negative for CD19 and CD56 were sorted. This sequence was found in a human donor with melanoma. This sample comprised CD8+ T cells sorted from blood (inferred from file names), obtained from a patient given nivolumab and ipilimumab in sequence.

The CDR3 loop reads CASSADRANYGYTF. The CDR3 region has the DNA TGTGCCAGCAGTGCCGACAGGGCGAACTATGGCTACACCTTC. The chain links TRBV6-5 to TRBJ1-2; 7 bases line up with TRBD1. Per the germline V gene, CDR1 is MNHEY and CDR2 is SVGAGI. Losses at the gene ends were 5 bases for V and 2 bases for J; bases not matched to a gene: 5. The CDR3 has 14 residues.